The entry below describes one TCR beta chain. What it binds is unknown. Per germline, CDR1 LGHNA and CDR2 YNFKEQ. This CDR3 is built from 13 residues. J was trimmed by 7 bases and V by 2 bases; bases with no gene match: 4. These data come from a study of T cell responses to AZD1222 COVID-19 vaccine. Findings and caveats of the study: Clonal diversity was possibly underestimated, and the donors were mostly white British, with more females.

Profiling relied on immunoSEQ multiplex PCR, and the TCRdb table lists in-frame clones only, not all of them. This table holds approximately 120,000 clones, more than 75% found once. This TCR was sampled from an adult who received the AZD1222 COVID-19 vaccine. The J gene is TRBJ1-2, the V gene TRBV4-2, with 7 bases matching TRBD1. The input for sequencing was peripheral blood, taken 28 days after the second AZD1222 dose. Written as DNA, the CDR3 is TGTGCCAGCAGCCAAACCGGGACAGTTGGCTACACCTTC. It is translated as CASSQTGTVGYTF.